Following are 2 T cell receptor beta chains from one sample sequenced in a study of cytomegalovirus exposure and HLA in healthy donors. Primers: 60 Vbeta forward and 13 Jbeta reverse. The table came from immunoSEQ multiplex PCR; TCRdb's copy has only in-frame clones and leaves some out. The profile shows just over 150,000 clones, around 80% of them singletons. The sequencing sample was made of PBMCs. The receptors stem from a male donor in good health and CMV-seropositive.

J is TRBJ2-6 and V is TRBV4-3; tentatively, D is TRBD1 (5 bases). The V end lost 0 bases, the J end lost 4 bases, and 13 bases lay between the germline ends. In germline, CDR1 is LGHNA, CDR2 YSLEER. This CDR3 spans 17 amino acids. Here the CDR3 DNA reads TGCGCCAGCAGCCAAGATTGGGCAGGGTTCGGGGCCAACGTCCTGACTTTC. Translation: CASSQDWAGFGANVLTF.

The rearrangement uses TRBV27 and TRBJ1-5; 7 nucleotides match TRBD1. The CDR3 extends over 14 amino acids. Trimming at V came to 5 bases and at J to 6 bases, leaving 7 bases not matched to a gene. Germline V gene lookup returns CDR1 MNHEY and CDR2 SMNVEV (reference sequence). The CDR3 protein is CASSPGRGTQPQHF. CDR3 DNA sequence: TGTGCCAGCAGTCCCGGCAGGGGGACTCAGCCCCAGCATTTT.